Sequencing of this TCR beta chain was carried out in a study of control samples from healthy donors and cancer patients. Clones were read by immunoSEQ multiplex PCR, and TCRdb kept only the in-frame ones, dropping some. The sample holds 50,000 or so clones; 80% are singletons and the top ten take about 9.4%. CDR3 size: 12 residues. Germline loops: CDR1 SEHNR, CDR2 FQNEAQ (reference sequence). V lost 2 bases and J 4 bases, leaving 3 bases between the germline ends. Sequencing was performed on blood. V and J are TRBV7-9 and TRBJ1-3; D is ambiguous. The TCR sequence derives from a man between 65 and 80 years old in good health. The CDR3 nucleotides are TGTGCCAGCAGCTTACAGGGAAACACCATATATTTT. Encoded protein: CASSLQGNTIYF.